One and the same sample provided the 5 T cell receptor beta chains below, sequenced in a study of control samples from healthy donors and cancer patients. Assay used: immunoSEQ multiplex PCR; TCRdb lists only in-frame clones, some missing. The sample lists about 410,000 clones, 80% to 95% occurring once. Sample: PBMCs. The receptors derive from a man aged 35 to 55 with head and neck cancer.

The chain employs TRBV5-1 and TRBJ2-5; 10 nucleotides line up with TRBD2. Losses at the gene ends were 2 bases for V and 2 bases for J; bases not matched to a gene: 9. The germline V gene has CDR1 SGHRS and CDR2 YFSETQ. The length of the CDR3 is 17 residues. CDR3 DNA sequence: TGCGCCAGCAGCTTTCGGCTAGCGGGAGATAGTCAAGAGACCCAGTACTTC. Translated: CASSFRLAGDSQETQYF.

This chain joins TRBV28 and TRBJ2-7; TRBD2 aligns across 7 bases. V lost 3 bases and J lost 2; bases outside the gene matches: 7. In germline, CDR1 is MDHEN, CDR2 SYDVKM. This CDR3 has 15 residues. CDR3 protein: CASSFGRGGTYEQYF. In nucleotides, the CDR3 is TGTGCCAGCAGTTTCGGTCGGGGAGGGACCTACGAGCAGTACTTC.

The gene calls are TRBV7-6 and TRBJ1-2, with D maybe TRBD1 (5 bases). V shed 1 base and J shed 0 bases, with 9 bases lying between them. CDR1 and CDR2 (germline): SGHVS, FNYEAQ. The CDR3 is 15 residues long. The CDR3 reads CASSLDGAPNYGYTF. The DNA for the CDR3 is TGTGCCAGCAGCTTAGACGGGGCACCTAACTATGGCTACACCTTC. The variable domain in full, with the rest retrieved from reference TRBV7-6 and TRBJ1-2, is GAGVSQSPRYKVTKRGQDVALRCDPISGHVSLYWYRQALGQGPEFLTYFNYEAQQDKSGLPNDRFSAERPEGSISTLTIQRTEQRDSAMYRCASSLDGAPNYGYTFGSGTRLTVV.

V and J are TRBV29-1 and TRBJ1-2; the D is unclear. V was cut by 0 bases and J by 5 bases, with 13 bases left in between. The CDR3 sequence is 14 residues long. Looked up from germline, CDR1 is SQVTM and CDR2 is ANQGSEA. CDR3 in amino acids: CSVEDSPPLYGYTF. Written as DNA, the CDR3 is TGCAGCGTTGAAGATTCCCCACCCCTATATGGCTACACCTTC.

The CDR3 region has the DNA TGCGCCAGCAGCCAGCAGGGACAGTCCACCGGGGAGCTGTTTTTT. Protein product: CASSQQGQSTGELFF. The chain recombines TRBV4-1 with TRBJ2-2; TRBD1 aligns across 7 bases. With V trimmed by 3 bases and J by 4 bases, 5 bases remained unmatched. Germline lookup yields CDR1 MGHRA and CDR2 YSYEKL. This CDR3 has 15 residues.